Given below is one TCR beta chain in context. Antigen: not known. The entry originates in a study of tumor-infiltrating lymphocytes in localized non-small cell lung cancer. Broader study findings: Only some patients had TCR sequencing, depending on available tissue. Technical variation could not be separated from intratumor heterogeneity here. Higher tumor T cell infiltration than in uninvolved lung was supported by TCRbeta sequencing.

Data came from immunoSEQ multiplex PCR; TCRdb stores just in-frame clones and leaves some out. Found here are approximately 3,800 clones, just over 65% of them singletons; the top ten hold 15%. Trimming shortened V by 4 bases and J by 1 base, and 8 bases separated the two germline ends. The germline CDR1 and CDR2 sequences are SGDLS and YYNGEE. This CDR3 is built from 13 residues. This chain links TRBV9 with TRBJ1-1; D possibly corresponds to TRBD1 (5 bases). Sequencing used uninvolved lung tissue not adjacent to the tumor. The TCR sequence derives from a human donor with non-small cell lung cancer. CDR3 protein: CASSLTGNTEAFF. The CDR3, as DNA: TGTGCCAGCAGCCTTACAGGGAACACTGAAGCTTTCTTT.